The clone carrying this T cell receptor (beta chain) has at least ten counts. Its target is not known. This sample is part of a study of T cells after yellow fever vaccination. Study-level findings and limits: Post-booster repertoires contained most primary-vaccination clones again (about 95% CD4, roughly 90% CD8). Contaminants from the bulk population, in the form of abundant clonotypes, could be found in FACS-sorted repertoires. Few clonotypes appeared in both CD4 and CD8 compartments.

The CDR3 spans 15 residues. The V end was cut by 5 bases, the J end by 4 bases, with 15 bases between. The V gene's germline CDR1 is SGHTA and CDR2 FQGNSA. A universal primer site and UMIs were added as TCR cDNA was made by 5'RACE template switching. TCRdb re-called the 5' RACE reads with MiXCR, one entry per CDR3 protein. The sample yields about 340,000 distinct CDR3 sequences, 4% seen once. The sequencing used PBMCs, collected 5 days after the yellow fever booster vaccination. The rearrangement uses TRBV7-2 and TRBJ2-1, with TRBD2 as a possible D gene (7 bases). This receptor was taken from a man younger than 35 who received the YFV17D yellow fever vaccine. The CDR3 nucleotides are TGTGCCAGCAGCCGCGGGGGCGGGAAATACAATGAGCAGTTCTTC. This encodes CASSRGGGKYNEQFF.